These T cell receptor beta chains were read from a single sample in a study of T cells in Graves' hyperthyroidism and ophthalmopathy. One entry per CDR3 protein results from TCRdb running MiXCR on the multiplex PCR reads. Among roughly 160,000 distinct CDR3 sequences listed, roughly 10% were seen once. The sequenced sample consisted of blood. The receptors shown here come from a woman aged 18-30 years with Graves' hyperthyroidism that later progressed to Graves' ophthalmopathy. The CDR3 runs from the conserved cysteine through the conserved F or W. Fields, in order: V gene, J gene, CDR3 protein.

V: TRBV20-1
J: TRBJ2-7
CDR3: CSARPGLAGGHEQYF

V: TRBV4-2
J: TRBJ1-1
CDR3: CASSQDEEKQGAEAFF

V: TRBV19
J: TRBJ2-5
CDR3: CASSMNGQGQETQYF

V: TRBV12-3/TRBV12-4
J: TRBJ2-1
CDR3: CASASGRLGVMIEQFF

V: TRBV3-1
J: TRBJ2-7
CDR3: CASSLGQGSYEQYF

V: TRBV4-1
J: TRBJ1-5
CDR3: CASSQPGQGIVQPQHF

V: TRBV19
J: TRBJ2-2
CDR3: CASSMSGSGTGELFF

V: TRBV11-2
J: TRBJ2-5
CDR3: CASSRELGETQYF

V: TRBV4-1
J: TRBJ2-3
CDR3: CASSRAGDTQYF

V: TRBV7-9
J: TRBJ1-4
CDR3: CASSLMLRGGEKLFF

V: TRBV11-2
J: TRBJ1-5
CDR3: CASSSRQGIGQPQHF

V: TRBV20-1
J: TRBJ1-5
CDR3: CSASVGADQPQHF

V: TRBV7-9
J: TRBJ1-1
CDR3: CASSFLNTEAFF

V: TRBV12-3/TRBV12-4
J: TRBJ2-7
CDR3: CASSTGTAYEQYF

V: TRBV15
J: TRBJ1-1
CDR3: CATSRDRAAAEAFF